This TCR beta chain was captured by sequencing in a study of technical replicates of blood from a handful of donors. V lost 4 bases, J lost 7 bases, and 8 bases lay in between. Germline loops: CDR1 MDHEN, CDR2 SYDVKM. The CDR3 is made up of 12 amino acids. Sequencing used immunoSEQ multiplex PCR; TCRdb keeps in-frame clones, though not all of them. The sample yields approximately 50,000 clones, 85% to 95% seen once. Specimen: T cells isolated from PBMCs. The receptor was isolated from a human donor in good health. This rearrangement joins TRBV28 to TRBJ2-1; D call uncertain. DNA for the CDR3: TGTGCCAGCAGTTCTAACGCGAATGAGCAGTTCTTC. Translation: CASSSNANEQFF.